These 25 T cell receptor beta chains came from one sample sequenced in a study of OX40 agonist ivuxolimab in advanced cancers. Libraries came from the immunoSEQ multiplex PCR assay. TCRdb obtained this table from immuneACCESS and retained in-frame rearrangements with V and J assigned. These tables miss some clones; where compared with another copy, unresolved V genes account for less than half of the shortfall, and the remainder is unexplained. This sample lists about 50,000 clones; 91% were detected once. The top ten constitute 4.9% of the sample. The sequences come from CD4+ or CD8+ T cells sorted from blood, collected in a trial of the OX40 agonist ivuxolimab. These receptors all come from an adult with an advanced solid tumor such as melanoma, head and neck, liver or kidney cancer.

A single count supports this clone. J is TRBJ2-1 and V is TRBV2; 11 bases match TRBD2. The trim removed 4 bases at V and 8 bases at J, leaving 10 bases unmatched. From germline, CDR1 is SNHLY and CDR2 FYNNEI. CDR3 length: 16 residues. This CDR3 is CASSGLAGLLLHEQFF. In DNA, the CDR3 is TGTGCCAGCAGTGGACTAGCGGGGTTGTTGCTCCATGAGCAGTTCTTC.

The chain joins TRBV28 to TRBJ2-6; 7 bases are shared with TRBD2. This CDR3 contains 17 residues. V shed 3 bases and J 0 bases; nucleotides not matched to a gene: 5. From germline, CDR1 is MDHEN and CDR2 SYDVKM. The DNA for the CDR3 is TGTGCCAGCAGTTTTGCGGGAGAGATCTCTGGGGCCAACGTCCTGACTTTC. Translation: CASSFAGEISGANVLTF.

This clone has a single count. The chain employs TRBV6-4 and TRBJ2-3; 13 nucleotides agree with TRBD2. Germline lookup yields CDR1 MRHNA and CDR2 SNTAGT. Trimming removed 4 bases from V and 3 bases from J; junction bases left unmatched: 1. This CDR3 comprises 15 residues. CDR3 protein: CASSVLAGGTDTQYF. The CDR3 DNA sequence: TGTGCCAGCAGTGTACTAGCGGGGGGGACAGATACGCAGTATTTT.

J is TRBJ2-7 and V is TRBV11-1; 10 nucleotides line up with TRBD2. Germline V CDR1 and CDR2: SGHAT, FQDESV (reference sequence). J gave up 5 bases and V 3 bases, and 4 bases lay outside the gene matches. The CDR3 is 14 residues long. In DNA, the CDR3 is TGTGCCAGCAGCTTTGCGCTAGCGGGAGACGAGCAGTACTTC. It yields the protein CASSFALAGDEQYF.

The J gene is TRBJ2-3, the V gene TRBV7-3, with a weak D call TRBD1 (5 bases). Germline assignment: CDR1 SGHTA and CDR2 FQGTGA. The CDR3 has 15 residues. Trimming left V 4 bases short and J 0 bases short, with 11 bases between. CDR3 sequence reads: CASSSLTASTDTQYF. CDR3 DNA: TGTGCCAGCAGCTCCTTGACAGCTAGCACAGATACGCAGTATTTT. The whole variable domain, remainder taken from reference TRBV7-3 and TRBJ2-3, is GAGVSQTPSNKVTEKGKYVELRCDPISGHTALYWYRQSLGQGPEFLIYFQGTGAADDSGLPNDRFFAVRPEGSVSTLKIQRTERGDSAVYLCASSSLTASTDTQYFGPGTRLTVL.

This rearrangement joins TRBV10-1 to TRBJ1-2; D uncertain. Trimming took 8 bases from V and 4 from J, leaving 20 bases between them. This CDR3 contains 15 residues. The V gene's germline CDR1 is WNHNN and CDR2 SYGVQD (reference sequence). Here the CDR3 DNA reads TGCGCCAGCGCTAGTACCCCTGGGCCGACCTATGGCTACACCTTC. Translating it yields CASASTPGPTYGYTF.

The chain uses TRBV9 and TRBJ2-1; 8 bases align to TRBD2. The V gene end was trimmed by 0 bases and the J gene end by 2 bases; junction bases not matched to a gene: 4. This CDR3 comprises 16 residues. The germline CDR1 and CDR2 sequences are SGDLS and YYNGEE. CDR3 sequence reads: CASSVDRGLAYNEQFF. The CDR3, as DNA: TGTGCCAGCAGCGTAGATCGGGGACTAGCCTACAATGAGCAGTTCTTC.

This chain uses TRBV19 with TRBJ1-5, with a weak D call TRBD1 (5 bases). This CDR3 contains 12 residues. V lost 10 bases, J lost 11 bases, and 18 bases lay in between. Per the germline V gene, CDR1 is LNHDA and CDR2 is SQIVND (reference sequence). CDR3 nucleotide sequence: TGTGCCAACCGACGCCGGGGCCTATCCCAGCATTTT. This sequence encodes CANRRRGLSQHF.

The rearrangement uses TRBV27 and TRBJ2-1; TRBD2 matches 7 bases. V lost 3 bases to trimming and J lost 3 bases; unmatched junction nucleotides: 8. The V gene's germline CDR1 is MNHEY and CDR2 SMNVEV (reference sequence). The CDR3 is made up of 16 amino acids. The CDR3: CASSFALAALYNEQFF. The CDR3 coding sequence is TGTGCCAGCAGTTTTGCGCTAGCGGCCCTCTACAATGAGCAGTTCTTC.

The chain recombines TRBV11-2 with TRBJ2-7, with D perhaps given as TRBD1 or TRBD2 (5 bases each). The CDR3 spans 13 residues. CDR1 is SGHAT, CDR2 FQNNGV, per germline. Trimming shortened V by 2 bases and J by 4 bases, and 9 bases separated the two germline ends. CDR3 in amino acids: CASSLWGGYEQYF. CDR3 nucleotide sequence: TGTGCCAGCAGCTTATGGGGCGGGTACGAGCAGTACTTC.

This clone was detected only once. This sequence joins TRBV4-2 and TRBJ1-1; D is unclear. The V end was cut by 1 base, the J end by 5 bases, with 17 bases between. Per the germline V gene, CDR1 is LGHNA and CDR2 is YNFKEQ. This CDR3 region has 16 residues. CDR3 bases: TGTGCCAGCAGCCAAGGATTGGCGGGAGTGTGGACTGAAGCTTTCTTT. Its translation: CASSQGLAGVWTEAFF.

The chain links TRBV19 to TRBJ1-2; D is possibly TRBD1 (5 bases). Trimming cost V 7 bases and J 5 bases, with 14 bases left between them. This CDR3 is 13 amino acids long. Germline V gives CDR1 LNHDA, CDR2 SQIVND (reference sequence). The CDR3 reads CASNYLGDYGYTF. CDR3 in DNA: TGTGCCAGTAACTACCTGGGGGATTATGGCTACACCTTC.

This clone was picked up a small number of times. The chain combines TRBV27 with TRBJ2-7, with D uncertain. This CDR3 spans 14 amino acids. V gave up 6 bases and J gave up 0 bases, with 12 bases separating them. CDR1 and CDR2 (germline): MNHEY, SMNVEV (reference sequence). The CDR3 sequence: CASSWTPSSYEQYF. Here the CDR3 DNA reads TGTGCCAGCAGCTGGACGCCTAGCTCCTACGAGCAGTACTTC.

The J gene is TRBJ2-3, the V gene TRBV6-5; D is perhaps TRBD1 (6 bases). CDR3 length: 12 amino acids. Germline assignment: CDR1 MNHEY and CDR2 SVGAGI. V lost 7 bases to trimming and J lost 3 bases, with 8 bases between them. CDR3 amino acids: CASKGETDTQYF. The CDR3 DNA reads as TGTGCCAGCAAGGGGGAGACAGATACGCAGTATTTT.

The chain combines TRBV7-9 with TRBJ2-1; possibly TRBD1 or TRBD2 for D (6 bases each). With 3 bases removed from V and 3 bases from J, the gap between germline ends came to 12 bases. Germline-derived CDR1 and CDR2 are SEHNR and FQNEAQ (reference sequence). The CDR3 totals 15 residues. CDR3 residues: CASSLGGHGYNEQFF. CDR3 bases: TGTGCCAGCAGCTTGGGGGGCCACGGCTACAATGAGCAGTTCTTC.

The rearrangement uses TRBV29-1 and TRBJ2-1; D is perhaps TRBD1 (6 bases). Germline V CDR1 and CDR2: SQVTM, ANQGSEA. V was cut by 2 bases and J by 6 bases, with 11 bases left in between. CDR3 length equals 13 residues. CDR3 in amino acids: CSVERTGSNEQFF. The CDR3 DNA reads as TGCAGCGTTGAACGTACAGGGTCCAATGAGCAGTTCTTC.

J is TRBJ2-7 and V is TRBV7-9, with 9 bases that match TRBD1. The CDR3 is 16 residues long. V was clipped by 5 bases and J by 0 bases; unmatched bases: 8. Germline loops: CDR1 SEHNR, CDR2 FQNEAQ (reference sequence). In DNA, the CDR3 is TGTGCCAGCAGCCCGTTACAGGGGGCCGACTCCTACGAGCAGTACGTC. Amino acids: CASSPLQGADSYEQYV.

The chain carries TRBV9 and TRBJ1-5; no firm D call. The CDR3 contains 13 residues. CDR1 is SGDLS, CDR2 YYNGEE, per germline. Trimming removed 3 bases at V and 0 bases at J, with 4 bases between. CDR3 amino acids: CASSDHSNQPQHF. As DNA, the CDR3 is TGTGCCAGCAGCGACCATAGCAATCAGCCCCAGCATTTT.

This chain connects TRBV25-1 to TRBJ2-5; 9 nucleotides align to TRBD2. Germline trimming cut 4 bases from V and 3 bases from J; bases unmatched to any gene: 3. Germline V gene sequence: CDR1 MGHDK, CDR2 SYGVNS. The CDR3 is 14 residues long. The DNA for the CDR3 is TGTGCCAGCAGTGGGATAGCGGGGGAAGAGACCCAGTACTTC. This sequence encodes CASSGIAGEETQYF.

In its sample, this clone ranks as medium-sized. This chain uses TRBV6-4 with TRBJ2-3, with 7 bases aligning to TRBD1. V shed 6 bases, J shed 1 base, and the junction held 7 bases outside the gene matches. The CDR3 covers 15 residues. Germline loops: CDR1 MRHNA, CDR2 SNTAGT. CDR3 in amino acids: CASSRQGEGTDTQYF. The CDR3 DNA is TGTGCCAGCAGCAGACAGGGTGAGGGCACAGATACGCAGTATTTT.

This rearrangement joins TRBV10-2 to TRBJ2-7; possible D gene TRBD1, 5 bases. The CDR3 contains 13 residues. CDR1 is WSHSY and CDR2 is SAAADI in the germline V gene. V was trimmed by 4 bases and J by 4 bases, leaving 11 bases between them. The CDR3 protein is CASSGAGQYEQYF. The CDR3 nucleotides are TGCGCCAGCAGTGGAGCAGGGCAGTACGAGCAGTACTTC.

V is TRBV2 and J is TRBJ1-4; D might be TRBD1 (5 bases). The V gene's germline CDR1 is SNHLY and CDR2 FYNNEI. The CDR3 consists of 11 residues. Trimming removed 8 bases from V and 4 bases from J, with 5 bases in between. The CDR3: CASDSNEKLFF. CDR3 DNA sequence: TGTGCCAGCGACAGTAATGAAAAACTGTTTTTT.

V gene TRBV13 combines with J gene TRBJ2-3; TRBD2 matches 10 bases. J lost 0 bases, V lost 4 bases, and 10 bases had no gene match. The CDR3 has 18 amino acids. Germline V gene data show CDR1 as PRHDT and CDR2 as FYEKMQ (reference sequence). The CDR3 region has the DNA TGTGCCAGCAGCTCCGGACTTAGCGGGGGGCATAGCACAGATACGCAGTATTTT. Protein sequence: CASSSGLSGGHSTDTQYF.

The rearrangement links TRBV5-8 to TRBJ1-2; 9 positions match TRBD1. The CDR3 consists of 15 residues. Germline V CDR1 and CDR2: SGHTS, YDEGEE. The V segment lost 4 bases and the J segment 5 bases; nucleotides outside the gene matches: 9. CDR3 sequence: CASSPLTTGGYGYTF. Written as DNA, the CDR3 is TGTGCCAGCAGCCCACTCACGACAGGGGGGTATGGCTACACCTTC. Full variable domain (outside the CDR3, taken from reference TRBV5-8 and TRBJ1-2): EAGVTQSPTHLIKTRGQQATLRCSPISGHTSVYWYQQALGLGLQFLLWYDEGEERNRGNFPPRFSGRQFPNYSSELNVNALELEDSALYLCASSPLTTGGYGYTFGSGTRLTVV.

In DNA, the CDR3 is TGTGCCAGCACCGACACCGGGGAGCTGTTTTTT. Its protein product is CASTDTGELFF. The V gene is TRBV2, the J gene TRBJ2-2; unclear D gene. The CDR3 consists of 11 residues. Trimming shortened V by 7 bases and J by 3 bases, and 3 bases separated the two germline ends. Germline V gives CDR1 SNHLY, CDR2 FYNNEI. The full variable domain, its missing parts supplied by reference TRBV2 and TRBJ2-2, is EPEVTQTPSHQVTQMGQEVILRCVPISNHLYFYWYRQILGQKVEFLVSFYNNEISEKSEIFDDQFSVERPDGSNFTLKIRSTKLEDSAMYFCASTDTGELFFGEGSRLTVL.